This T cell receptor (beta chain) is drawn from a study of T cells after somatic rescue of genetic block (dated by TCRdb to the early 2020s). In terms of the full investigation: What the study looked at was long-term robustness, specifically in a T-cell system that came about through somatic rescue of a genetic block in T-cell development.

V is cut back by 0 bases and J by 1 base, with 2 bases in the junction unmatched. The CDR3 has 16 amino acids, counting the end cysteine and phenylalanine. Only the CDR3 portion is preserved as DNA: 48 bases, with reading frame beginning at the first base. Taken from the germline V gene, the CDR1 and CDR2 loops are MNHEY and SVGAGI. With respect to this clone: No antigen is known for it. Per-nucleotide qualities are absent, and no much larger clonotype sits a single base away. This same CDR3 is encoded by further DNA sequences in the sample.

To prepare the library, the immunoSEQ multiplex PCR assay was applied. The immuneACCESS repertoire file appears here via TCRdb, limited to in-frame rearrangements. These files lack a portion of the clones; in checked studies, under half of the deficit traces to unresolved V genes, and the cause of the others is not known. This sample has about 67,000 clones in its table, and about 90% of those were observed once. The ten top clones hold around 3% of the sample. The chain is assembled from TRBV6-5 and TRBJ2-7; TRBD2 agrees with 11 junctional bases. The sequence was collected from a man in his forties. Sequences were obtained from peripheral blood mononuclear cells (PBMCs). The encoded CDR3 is CASSYSGTSGSYEQYF. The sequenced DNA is TGTGCCAGCAGTTACTCGGGGACTAGCGGATCCTACGAGCAGTACTTC.